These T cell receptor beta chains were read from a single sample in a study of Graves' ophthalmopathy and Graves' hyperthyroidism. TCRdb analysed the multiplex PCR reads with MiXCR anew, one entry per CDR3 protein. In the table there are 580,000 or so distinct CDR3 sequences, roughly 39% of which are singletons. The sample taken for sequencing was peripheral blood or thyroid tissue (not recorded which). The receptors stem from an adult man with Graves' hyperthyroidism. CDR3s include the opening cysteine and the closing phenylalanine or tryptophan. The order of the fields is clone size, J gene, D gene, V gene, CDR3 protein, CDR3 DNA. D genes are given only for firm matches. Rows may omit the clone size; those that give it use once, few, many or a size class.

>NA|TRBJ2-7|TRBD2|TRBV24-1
CASIPAGVGGEQYF
TGTGCCAGCATCCCGGCGGGAGTCGGAGGCGAGCAGTACTTC
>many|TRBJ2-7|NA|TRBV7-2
CASSLVPLDSPYEQYF
TGTGCCAGCAGCTTAGTCCCGCTAGACAGTCCCTACGAGCAGTACTTC
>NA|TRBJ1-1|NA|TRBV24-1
CATSDPRGDTEAFF
TGTGCCACCAGTGACCCGAGGGGGGACACTGAAGCTTTCTTT
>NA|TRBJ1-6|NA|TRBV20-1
CSARDRGTGNYNSPLHF
TGCAGTGCTAGAGATAGGGGGACGGGCAACTATAATTCACCCCTCCACTTT
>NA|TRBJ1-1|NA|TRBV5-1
CASSFWRGNTEAFF
TGCGCCAGCAGCTTTTGGAGGGGGAACACTGAAGCTTTCTTT
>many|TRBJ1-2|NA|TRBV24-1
CATSDSLRDNYGYTF
TGTGCCACCAGTGATTCTTTGAGGGATAACTATGGCTACACCTTC
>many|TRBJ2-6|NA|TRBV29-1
CSVEETGAVLTF
TGCAGCGTTGAAGAGACAGGAGCTGTCCTGACTTTC
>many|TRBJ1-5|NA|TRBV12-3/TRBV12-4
CASSDRGGLSNQPQHF
TGTGCCAGCAGTGACCGGGGGGGGCTAAGCAATCAGCCCCAGCATTTT
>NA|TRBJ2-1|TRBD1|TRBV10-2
CASRADRAYNEQFF
TGTGCCAGCAGGGCGGACAGGGCCTACAATGAGCAGTTCTTC
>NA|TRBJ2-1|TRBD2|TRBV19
CASSLAGGNNEQFF
TGTGCCAGTAGTCTAGCGGGAGGCAACAATGAGCAGTTCTTC
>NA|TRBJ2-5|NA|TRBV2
CASAEGGAETQYF
TGTGCCAGCGCGGAGGGGGGCGCGGAGACCCAGTACTTC
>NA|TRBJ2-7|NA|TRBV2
CASRPTSATYEQYF
TGTGCCAGCAGACCGACTAGTGCGACCTACGAGCAGTACTTC
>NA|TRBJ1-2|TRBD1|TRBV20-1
CSARTRDRGYTF
TGCAGTGCTAGGACCCGGGACAGGGGCTACACCTTC
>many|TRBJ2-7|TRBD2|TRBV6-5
CASSSGNYEQYF
TGTGCCAGCAGTAGCGGGAACTACGAGCAGTACTTC
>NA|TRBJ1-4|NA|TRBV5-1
CASSQRLRGVVDEKLFF
TGCGCCAGCAGCCAACGCCTTCGGGGGGTGGTTGATGAAAAACTGTTTTTT
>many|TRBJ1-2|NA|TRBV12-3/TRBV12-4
CASSLLGYYGYTF
TGTGCCAGCAGTTTACTCGGTTACTATGGCTACACCTTC
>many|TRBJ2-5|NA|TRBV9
CASSVSPGYQETQYF
TGTGCCAGCAGCGTATCACCGGGGTACCAAGAGACCCAGTACTTC
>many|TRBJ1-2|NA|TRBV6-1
CASSVLGNYGYTF
TGTGCCAGCAGTGTTCTGGGGAACTATGGCTACACCTTC
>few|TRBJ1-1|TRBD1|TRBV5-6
CASSFRQGAYNTEAFF
TGTGCCAGCAGCTTTAGACAGGGGGCGTACAACACTGAAGCTTTCTTT
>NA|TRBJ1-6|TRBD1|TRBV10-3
CAIGQGDSPLHF
TGTGCAATCGGACAGGGAGACTCACCCCTCCACTTT
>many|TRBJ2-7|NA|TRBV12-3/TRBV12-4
CASSLLGNYEQYF
TGTGCCAGCAGTTTACTGGGGAACTACGAGCAGTACTTC
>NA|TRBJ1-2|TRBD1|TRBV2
CASSEGQPYGYTF
TGTGCCAGCAGCGAGGGACAGCCCTATGGCTACACCTTC